This TCR beta chain was profiled in a study of T cells in Graves' hyperthyroidism and ophthalmopathy. V was pared by 2 bases and J by 8 bases, with 7 bases between. There are 11 residues in the CDR3. From germline, CDR1 is GTSNPN and CDR2 SVGIG (reference sequence). Graves' hyperthyroidism showing no ophthalmopathy progression within 18 months was considered stable. PBMCs were obtained from about 9 ml fresh peripheral blood. This clonotype was recorded a few times. Its antigen is unknown. Whole-study results and caveats: Blood also held most thyroid clonotypes expanded beyond 0.001.

Amplified TCR beta CDR3 regions derived from RNA transcripts. A set of HTBI primers served as the primers for a first-round RT-PCR of the TCR CDR3. TCRdb used MiXCR to reprocess the multiplex PCR reads, holding one entry per CDR3 protein. The sample has approximately 640,000 distinct CDR3 sequences, 15% to 20% seen once. This chain joins TRBV30 and TRBJ2-1; D is undetermined. This TCR derives from a man aged 45-65 years with Graves' hyperthyroidism. Sequenced input: blood. The CDR3 sequence: CAWSKGHEQFF. CDR3 in DNA: TGTGCCTGGAGTAAAGGTCATGAGCAGTTCTTC.